This note documents a single T cell receptor beta chain sequence. Its antigen is unidentified. The sample originates from a study of cytomegalovirus exposure and HLA in healthy donors. Points from the study as a whole: When the data were analyzed later, several of the most significant clusters appeared to be linked to common viral pathogens.

The PCR was carried out with 60 Vbeta primers and 13 Jbeta primers. Repertoires were generated with immunoSEQ multiplex PCR, while TCRdb's copy carries only in-frame clones and drops some. The sample records about 150,000 clones, roughly 82% being singletons. V gave up 2 bases and J gave up 0 bases, with 13 bases separating them. Germline CDR1 MNHNS, CDR2 SASEGT. The CDR3 runs to 16 residues. The chain links TRBV6-1 to TRBJ1-1, with D maybe TRBD1 (5 bases). The source of this sequence is a man aged 25 to 40 in good health and CMV-seropositive. The sequencing input was PBMCs. This CDR3 reads CASSEKRGRVNTEAFF. The CDR3 DNA reads as TGTGCCAGCAGTGAAAAAAGGGGTCGGGTGAACACTGAAGCTTTCTTT.